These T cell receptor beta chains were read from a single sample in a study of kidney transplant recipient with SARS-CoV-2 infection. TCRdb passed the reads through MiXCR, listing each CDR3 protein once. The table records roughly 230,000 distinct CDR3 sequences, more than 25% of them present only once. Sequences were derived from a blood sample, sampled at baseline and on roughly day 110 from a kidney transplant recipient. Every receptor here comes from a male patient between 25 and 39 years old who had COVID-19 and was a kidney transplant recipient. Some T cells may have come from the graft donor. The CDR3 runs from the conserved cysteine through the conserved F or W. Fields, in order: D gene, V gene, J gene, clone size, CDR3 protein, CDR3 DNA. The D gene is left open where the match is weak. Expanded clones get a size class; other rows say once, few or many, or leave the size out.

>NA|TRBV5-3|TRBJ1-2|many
CARRPDSRFLNF
TGTGCCAGAAGACCCGACAGCAGATTTCTTAATTTC
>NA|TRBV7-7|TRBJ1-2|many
CASSASIKCRKTYGYTF
TGTGCCAGCAGCGCTTCGATTAAGTGCCGAAAGACCTATGGCTACACCTTC
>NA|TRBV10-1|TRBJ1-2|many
CASSPAVRSRKTYGYTF
TGCGCCAGCAGTCCAGCAGTAAGATCGCGAAAGACCTATGGCTACACCTTC
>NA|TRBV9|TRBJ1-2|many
CASIVWYSRKTYGYTF
TGTGCCAGCATCGTTTGGTACTCAAGAAAGACCTATGGCTACACCTTC
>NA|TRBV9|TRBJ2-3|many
CASSARASTDTQYF
TGTGCCAGCAGCGCCCGGGCTAGCACAGATACGCAGTATTTT
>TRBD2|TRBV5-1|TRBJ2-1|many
CASSAGLANNEQFF
TGCGCCAGCAGTGCGGGACTAGCTAACAATGAGCAGTTCTTC
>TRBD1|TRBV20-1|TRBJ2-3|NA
CSARNLPGQGADTQYF
TGCAGTGCTAGAAACCTCCCGGGACAGGGCGCAGATACGCAGTATTTT
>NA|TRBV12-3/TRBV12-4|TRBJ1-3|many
CASIMNTGLGGNTIYF
TGTGCCAGCATCATGAATACAGGGTTAGGCGGAAACACCATATATTTT
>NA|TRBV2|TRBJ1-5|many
CASSPDAGLNQPQHF
TGTGCCAGCAGCCCGGACGCAGGGTTGAATCAGCCCCAGCATTTT
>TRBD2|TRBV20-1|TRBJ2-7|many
CSARDIREGQIYEQYF
TGCAGTGCTAGAGATATTCGGGAGGGCCAAATCTACGAGCAGTACTTC
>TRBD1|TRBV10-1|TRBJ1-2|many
CASSPQGVNYGYTF
TGCGCCAGCAGCCCCCAGGGGGTTAACTATGGCTACACCTTC
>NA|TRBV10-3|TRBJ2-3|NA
CAISNRPPPGMGSDTQYF
TGTGCCATCAGTAACCGCCCCCCCCCAGGGATGGGGTCAGATACGCAGTATTTT
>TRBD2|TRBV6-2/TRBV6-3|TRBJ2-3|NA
CASKAGPSTDTQYF
TGTGCCAGCAAAGCGGGACCTAGCACAGATACGCAGTATTTT
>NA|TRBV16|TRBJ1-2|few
CASSIAWVVRKTYGYTF
TGTGCCAGCAGCATAGCCTGGGTCGTTAGAAAGACCTATGGCTACACCTTC
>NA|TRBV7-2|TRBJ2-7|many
CASSLSRGNYEQYF
TGTGCCAGCAGCTTAAGTAGGGGAAACTACGAGCAGTACTTC
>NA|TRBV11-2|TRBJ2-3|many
CASSLAGRGTDTQYF
TGTGCCAGCAGCTTAGCGGGTCGGGGCACAGATACGCAGTATTTT
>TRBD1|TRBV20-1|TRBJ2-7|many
CSARDGTGDEQYF
TGCAGTGCTAGAGATGGGACAGGGGACGAGCAGTACTTC
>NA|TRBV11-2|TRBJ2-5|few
CASSLESLETQYF
TGTGCCAGCAGCTTAGAGAGTTTGGAGACCCAGTACTTC
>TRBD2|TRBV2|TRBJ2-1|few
CASEGRRGIDNEQFF
TGTGCCAGCGAAGGTCGGCGGGGGATCGACAATGAGCAGTTCTTC
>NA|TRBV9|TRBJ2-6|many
CASSVVDMVGANVLTF
TGTGCCAGCAGCGTAGTAGATATGGTTGGGGCCAACGTCCTGACTTTC
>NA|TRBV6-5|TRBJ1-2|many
CASSNSEECRKTYGYTF
TGTGCCAGCAGTAATTCAGAGGAATGTAGAAAGACCTATGGCTACACCTTC
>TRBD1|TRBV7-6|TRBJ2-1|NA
CASSPGTGAVYNEQFF
TGTGCCAGCAGCCCCGGGACAGGGGCCGTATACAATGAGCAGTTCTTC
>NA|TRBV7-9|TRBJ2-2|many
CASSLDLAGELFF
TGTGCCAGCAGCCTCGACTTAGCCGGGGAGCTGTTTTTT
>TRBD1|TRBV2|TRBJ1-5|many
CASKGQVGQPQHF
TGTGCCAGCAAGGGACAGGTTGGCCAGCCCCAGCATTTT
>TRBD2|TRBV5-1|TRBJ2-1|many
CASRSLREGRNEQFF
TGCGCCAGCAGATCTCTCCGGGAGGGCCGGAATGAGCAGTTCTTC
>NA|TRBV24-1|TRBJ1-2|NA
CATSRTYSTRKTYGYTF
TGTGCCACCAGTAGGACTTATAGTACCAGAAAGACCTATGGCTACACCTTC
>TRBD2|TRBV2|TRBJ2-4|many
CASRASGSEDIQYF
TGTGCCAGCAGGGCCAGCGGGAGCGAGGACATTCAGTACTTC
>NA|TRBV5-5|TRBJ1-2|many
CASHAYVSRKTYGYTF
TGTGCCAGCCACGCATATGTCTCGCGAAAGACCTATGGCTACACCTTC
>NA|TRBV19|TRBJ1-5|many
CASTTDGAALWRNQPQHF
TGTGCCAGTACCACCGACGGAGCTGCCCTCTGGCGCAATCAGCCCCAGCATTTT
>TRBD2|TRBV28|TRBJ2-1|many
CASGAPTGGPDEQFF
TGTGCCAGCGGCGCCCCTACGGGAGGGCCCGATGAGCAGTTCTTC
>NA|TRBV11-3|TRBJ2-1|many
CASSDEWAQFF
TGTGCCAGCAGCGACGAATGGGCGCAGTTCTTC
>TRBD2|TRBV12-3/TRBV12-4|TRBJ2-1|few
CANSSSGSLSYNEQFF
TGTGCCAACAGTTCCAGCGGGAGCTTATCCTACAATGAGCAGTTCTTC
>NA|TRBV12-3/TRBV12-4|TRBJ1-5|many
CASSGQHSNQPQHF
TGTGCCAGCAGCGGACAGCATAGCAATCAGCCCCAGCATTTT
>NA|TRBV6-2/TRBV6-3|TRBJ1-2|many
CASSSTDCIGKTYGYTF
TGTGCCAGCAGTTCCACCGACTGCATCGGAAAGACCTATGGCTACACCTTC
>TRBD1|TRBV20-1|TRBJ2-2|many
CSARDLDRPNTGELFF
TGCAGTGCTAGAGATCTGGACAGGCCGAACACCGGGGAGCTGTTTTTT
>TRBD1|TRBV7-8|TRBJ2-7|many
CASSSKDRGYFIDYEQYF
TGTGCCAGCAGCTCCAAGGACAGGGGGTATTTCATTGACTACGAGCAGTACTTC
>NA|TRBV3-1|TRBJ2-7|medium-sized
CASSLRGYEQYF
TGTGCCAGCAGCCTCAGGGGCTACGAGCAGTACTTC
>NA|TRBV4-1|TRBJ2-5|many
CASSLTVQVKETQYF
TGCGCCAGCAGCCTGACAGTACAGGTTAAAGAGACCCAGTACTTC
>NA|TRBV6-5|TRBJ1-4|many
CASSPGLRGEKLFF
TGTGCCAGCAGTCCGGGCCTCCGGGGTGAAAAACTGTTTTTT
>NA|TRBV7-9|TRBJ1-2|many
CASSRLRYHGKTYGYTF
TGTGCCAGCAGCAGGTTGAGATACCATGGAAAGACCTATGGCTACACCTTC
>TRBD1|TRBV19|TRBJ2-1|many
CASSMSNRGRRNEQFF
TGTGCCAGTAGTATGAGTAACAGGGGGCGCCGCAATGAGCAGTTCTTC
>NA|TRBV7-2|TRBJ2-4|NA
CASSLAYREAKNIQYF
TGTGCCAGCAGCTTAGCGTACAGGGAAGCCAAAAACATTCAGTACTTC
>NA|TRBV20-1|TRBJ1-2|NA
CSAKYVLFRKTYGYTF
TGCAGTGCTAAGTATGTGCTGTTTCGAAAGACCTATGGCTACACCTTC
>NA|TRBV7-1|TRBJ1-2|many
CASSGSSHEGKTYGYTF
TGTGCCAGCAGCGGATCCAGTCACGAGGGAAAGACCTATGGCTACACCTTC
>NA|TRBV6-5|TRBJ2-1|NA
CASTLHRGNEQFF
TGTGCCAGCACCTTACATCGGGGGAATGAGCAGTTCTTC
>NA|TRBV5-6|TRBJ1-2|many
CASLCPNSRKTYGYTF
TGTGCCAGCCTATGTCCCAATAGTCGAAAGACCTATGGCTACACCTTC
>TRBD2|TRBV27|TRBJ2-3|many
CASNPSGSTDTQYF
TGTGCCAGCAACCCTAGCGGAAGCACAGATACGCAGTATTTT
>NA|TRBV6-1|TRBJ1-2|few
CASSICAECRKTYDYTF
TGTGCCAGCAGTATTTGTGCGGAATGTAGAAAGACCTATGACTACACCTTC
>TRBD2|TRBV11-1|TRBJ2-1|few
CASSLSRTSGYNEQFF
TGTGCCAGCAGCTTATCCCGGACTAGCGGATACAATGAGCAGTTCTTC
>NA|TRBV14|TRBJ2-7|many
CASSRTFGLTYEQYF
TGTGCCAGCAGCCGAACTTTTGGACTGACCTACGAGCAGTACTTC
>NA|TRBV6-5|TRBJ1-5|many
CASSYPQGQGLSNSNQPQHF
TGTGCCAGCAGTTACCCGCAGGGGCAGGGGCTCTCCAATAGCAATCAGCCCCAGCATTTT
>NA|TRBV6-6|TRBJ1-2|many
CASSSQPPFQGNYGYTF
TGTGCCAGCAGTTCTCAGCCCCCATTCCAGGGTAACTATGGCTACACCTTC
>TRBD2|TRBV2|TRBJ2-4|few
CASSASGGSEAKNIQYF
TGTGCCAGCAGTGCTTCTGGCGGGAGTGAGGCCAAAAACATTCAGTACTTC
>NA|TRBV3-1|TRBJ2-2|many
CASSEGGPISGLTGELFF
TGTGCCAGCAGCGAGGGTGGTCCCATTTCAGGCTTGACCGGGGAGCTGTTTTTT
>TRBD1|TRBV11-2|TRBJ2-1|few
CASSLGGGTGLSSYNEQFF
TGTGCCAGCAGCTTAGGGGGAGGGACAGGGTTGAGCTCCTACAATGAGCAGTTCTTC
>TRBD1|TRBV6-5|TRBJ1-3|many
CASSYSGQGGSGNTIYF
TGTGCCAGCAGTTACTCAGGACAGGGCGGATCTGGAAACACCATATATTTT
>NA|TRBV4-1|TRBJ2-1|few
CASSQEKTASSYNEQFF
TGCGCCAGCAGCCAAGAAAAGACAGCCAGCTCCTACAATGAGCAGTTCTTC
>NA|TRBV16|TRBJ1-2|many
CASSTNWVVRKTYGYTF
TGTGCCAGCAGCACGAACTGGGTCGTTAGAAAGACCTATGGCTACACCTTC
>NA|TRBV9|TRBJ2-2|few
CASRNGGYGELFF
TGTGCCAGCAGAAACGGGGGTTACGGGGAGCTGTTTTTT
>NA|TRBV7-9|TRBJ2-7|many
CASSLTGVHYEQYF
TGTGCCAGCAGCTTAACGGGGGTTCACTACGAGCAGTACTTC